This TCR beta chain appears in the sequencing data of a study of T cell responses to AZD1222 COVID-19 vaccine. Per germline, CDR1 SGHTA and CDR2 FQGNSA. This CDR3 spans 15 amino acids. The V segment lost 5 bases and the J segment 3 bases; nucleotides outside the gene matches: 6. Points from the study as a whole: Repertoires were sampled only after the peak T cell response.

As for this clone: Antigen: not known.

TCRdb's copy holds only in-frame clones and misses some; the assay was immunoSEQ multiplex PCR. The sample lists nearly 35,000 clones, around 78% seen once, with about 4.5% in the top ten. Second-dose timings of about 4 or about 12 weeks were pooled. This receptor was obtained from an adult who received the AZD1222 COVID-19 vaccine. The rearrangement joins TRBV7-2 to TRBJ1-5; 8 bases line up with TRBD1. The sequencing used peripheral blood, collected 28 days after the second AZD1222 dose. Here the CDR3 DNA reads TGTGCCAGCAGCCCACGGACAGGGACCAATCAGCCCCAGCATTTT. It yields the protein CASSPRTGTNQPQHF.